The TCR beta chain described here comes from a study of beta chain features in type 1 diabetes. The CDR3 is 13 amino acids. V dropped 6 bases and J dropped 3; count of bases not matched to a gene: 3. Germline V gives CDR1 SGHTA, CDR2 FQGTGA. This clone occurred a few times. Heparinised blood was drawn once per donor, averaging roughly 120 mL. Every isolated RNA sample was fully reverse transcribed, so sequencing captured expressed TCRB transcripts. Profiling relied on immunoSEQ multiplex PCR, and the TCRdb table lists in-frame clones only, not all of them. This sample yields roughly 370,000 clones, of which approximately 15% are seen a single time; approximately 0.035% belongs to the top ten.

The rearrangement uses TRBV7-3 and TRBJ2-5, with 8 nucleotides matching TRBD2. Material: naive CD4+ T cells from blood. The source is a man younger than 40 in good health. DNA for the CDR3: TGTGCCAGCAGACTAGCGGCAGAAGAGACCCAGTACTTC. Protein product: CASRLAAEETQYF.